Following are 6 T cell receptor beta chains from one sample sequenced in a study of cytomegalovirus exposure and HLA in healthy donors. PCR used 60 Vbeta primers and 13 Jbeta primers. Sequencing was performed with immunoSEQ multiplex PCR; in TCRdb, only in-frame clones are kept and a portion is missing. This table has fewer than 200,000 clones, around 83% appearing once. Sequencing used PBMCs. The source of these receptors is a man aged 50 or older in good health and CMV-seronegative.

This clone was observed once. The rearrangement uses TRBV19 and TRBJ1-1, with TRBD1 identical over 7 bases. This CDR3 has 15 amino acids. Germline lookup yields CDR1 LNHDA and CDR2 SQIVND (reference sequence). The V segment lost 6 bases and the J segment 3 bases; nucleotides outside the gene matches: 10. The CDR3 coding sequence is TGTGCCAGTAGGCCTGTGGACAGGAGAGACACTGAAGCTTTCTTT. It encodes CASRPVDRRDTEAFF.

Turning to this clone: One end of the junction does not line up with germline, which may come from a read error. The V call is TRBV7-9, the J call TRBJ1-5; 7 bases map to TRBD1. From germline, CDR1 is SEHNR and CDR2 FQNEAQ (reference sequence). This CDR3 has 17 residues. CDR3 residues: CSSSLETGDRINQPQHF. The CDR3 nucleotides are TGTTCCAGCAGCTTGGAAACAGGGGATCGTATCAATCAGCCCCAGCATTTT.

Note on this clone: A read error may account for a junction end that differs from germline. This chain links TRBV25-1 with TRBJ2-2, with D perhaps TRBD2 (5 bases). This CDR3 is built from 12 residues. Germline values: CDR1 MGHDK, CDR2 SYGVNS. This CDR3 reads CASSDYTGELFF. The DNA of the CDR3 is TGTGCCAGCAGTGATTACACCGGGGAGCTGTTTTTC.

CDR3 DNA: TGTGCCAGCAGCCCAGACAGGGCCGGTAATGAAAAACTGTTTTTT. Translated, it gives CASSPDRAGNEKLFF. The V gene is TRBV7-9, the J gene TRBJ1-4, with 7 bases lining up with TRBD1. The V gene end was trimmed by 5 bases and the J gene end by 4 bases; junction bases not matched to a gene: 7. In germline, CDR1 is SEHNR, CDR2 FQNEAQ (reference sequence). This CDR3 spans 15 amino acids.

This chain links TRBV19 with TRBJ2-7; 12 bases map to TRBD1. The CDR3 extends over 15 amino acids. The trim removed 3 bases at V and 4 bases at J, leaving 4 bases unmatched. Germline V gene sequence: CDR1 LNHDA, CDR2 SQIVND (reference sequence). CDR3 residues: CASSMGQGALYEQYF. The CDR3 DNA is TGTGCCAGTAGTATGGGACAGGGGGCCTTATACGAGCAGTACTTC.

The CDR3 reads CASTDRGHYTGELFF. The CDR3 DNA reads as TGTGCCAGCACCGACAGGGGGCATTACACCGGGGAGCTGTTTTTT. The genes are TRBV25-1 and TRBJ2-2; 10 positions agree with TRBD1. The CDR3 is 15 amino acids. Germline V gene data show CDR1 as MGHDK and CDR2 as SYGVNS. The trim removed 7 bases at V and 3 bases at J, leaving 5 bases unmatched.